Shown below are 25 T cell receptor beta chains from a single sample sequenced in a study of blood T cell repertoires in COVID-19. Data came from immunoSEQ multiplex PCR; TCRdb stores just in-frame clones and leaves some out. The sample lists 25,000 to 30,000 clones, 88% occurring once. The sample taken for sequencing was peripheral blood. These receptors came from a man aged 65-85 years with acute or convalescent COVID-19.

This CDR3 reads CASSPSWEQTQYF. The CDR3 nucleotides are TGTGCCAGCAGCCCCTCTTGGGAGCAGACCCAGTACTTC. J is TRBJ2-5 and V is TRBV7-2, with a weak D call TRBD2 (5 bases). V lost 5 bases and J lost 6, with 13 bases in between. Germline CDR1 reads SGHTA; CDR2 reads FQGNSA. CDR3 length: 13 amino acids.

The J gene is TRBJ2-7, the V gene TRBV5-1, with a possible D match to TRBD2 (7 bases). The V end was cut by 4 bases, the J end by 3 bases, with 23 bases between. Germline lookup yields CDR1 SGHRS and CDR2 YFSETQ. The CDR3 loop spans 17 amino acids. As DNA, the CDR3 is TGCGCCAGCAGCCTTGGCCCCAAGACCGGGGGGCGCTACGAGCAGTACTTC. As protein: CASSLGPKTGGRYEQYF.

The genes are TRBV28 and TRBJ2-1; unclear D gene. This CDR3 contains 13 residues. The V gene's germline CDR1 is MDHEN and CDR2 SYDVKM. Between the trimmed V and J ends, which lost 4 bases and 4 bases, there was a span of 8 bases. The CDR3 DNA follows: TGTGCCAGCAGTTCCCCTACGTACAATGAGCAGTTCTTC. Translating it yields CASSSPTYNEQFF.

The CDR3 protein is CASSRTGDLDTEAFF. The CDR3 nucleotides read TGTGCCAGCAGTCGGACAGGGGATTTGGACACTGAAGCTTTCTTT. The V and J genes are TRBV6-5 and TRBJ1-1; 9 bases align to TRBD1. CDR1 and CDR2 (germline): MNHEY, SVGAGI. This CDR3 has 15 residues. Losses at the gene ends were 5 bases for V and 3 bases for J; bases not matched to a gene: 7.

V usage is TRBV9 and J usage is TRBJ1-3; D gene unclear. The germline V gene encodes CDR1 SGDLS and CDR2 YYNGEE. The V gene lost 4 bases and the J gene lost 2 bases, with 4 bases spanning the gap. The CDR3 spans 12 residues. CDR3 amino acids: CASSRAGNTIYF. The CDR3 nucleotides are TGTGCCAGCAGCCGAGCTGGAAACACCATATATTTT.

V and J are TRBV6-2 or TRBV6-3 and TRBJ1-5; 7 bases are shared with TRBD1. The CDR3 sequence is 14 residues long. V shed 4 bases, J shed 4 bases, and the junction held 4 bases outside the gene matches. Germline V gene sequence: CDR1 MNHEY, CDR2 SVGEGT. As DNA, the CDR3 is TGTGCCAGCAGTTGGGACAGACAGAATCAGCCCCAGCATTTT. This translates into CASSWDRQNQPQHF.

V and J are TRBV15 and TRBJ2-7, with 7 positions matching TRBD1. The V gene's germline CDR1 is LNHNV and CDR2 YYDKDF (reference sequence). Trimming took 0 bases from V and 1 from J; bases not matched to a gene: 3. The CDR3 has 15 amino acids. CDR3 DNA sequence: TGTGCCACCAGCAGAGACGACAGGGTTTCCTACGAGCAGTACTTC. Translated, it gives CATSRDDRVSYEQYF.

The chain combines TRBV11-2 with TRBJ2-7; 8 bases map to TRBD2. Germline V gene lookup returns CDR1 SGHAT and CDR2 FQNNGV. V lost 5 bases to trimming and J lost 5 bases; unmatched junction nucleotides: 17. CDR3 length: 17 residues. CDR3 residues: CASSPPRYGGRQDEQYF. The CDR3 DNA follows: TGTGCCAGCAGCCCCCCCCGTTATGGCGGGAGGCAAGACGAGCAGTACTTC.

The chain links TRBV5-4 to TRBJ2-2; the match to TRBD2 covers 12 bases. This CDR3 contains 15 residues. V trimming: 2 bases; J trimming: 5 bases; junction bases outside the gene matches: 1. Germline V gives CDR1 SGHNT, CDR2 YYREEE (reference sequence). In DNA form, the CDR3 reads TGTGCCAGCAGCTTCCTAGCGGGAGGGACCGGGGAGCTGTTTTTT. This translates into CASSFLAGGTGELFF.

This chain uses TRBV4-2 with TRBJ2-7; a weak D match, TRBD2 (5 bases). V was trimmed by 0 bases and J by 2 bases, leaving 14 bases between them. The germline CDR1 and CDR2 sequences are LGHNA and YNFKEQ. The CDR3 is made up of 16 amino acids. The CDR3 loop reads CASSQEALAATYEQYF. In nucleotides, the CDR3 is TGTGCCAGCAGCCAAGAAGCGCTAGCCGCGACCTACGAGCAGTACTTC.

This chain links TRBV7-2 with TRBJ1-2, with 7 bases aligning to TRBD1. Germline CDR1 SGHTA, CDR2 FQGNSA. The CDR3 covers 15 residues. J gave up 2 bases and V 5 bases, and 8 bases lay outside the gene matches. The CDR3 protein is CASSRMTGINYGYTF. The CDR3, as DNA: TGTGCCAGCAGCCGGATGACAGGGATAAACTATGGCTACACCTTC.

The chain combines TRBV5-1 with TRBJ2-5; TRBD2 agrees at 10 bases. The germline V gene has CDR1 SGHRS and CDR2 YFSETQ. The CDR3 spans 16 residues. V trimming: 0 bases; J trimming: 5 bases; junction bases outside the gene matches: 7. The CDR3 DNA follows: TGCGCCAGCAGCTTGGAAGCTAGCGGGAGTTCTGAGACCCAGTACTTC. Protein sequence: CASSLEASGSSETQYF.

The rearrangement uses TRBV5-1 and TRBJ2-7; maybe TRBD2 (6 bases). V lost 0 bases to trimming and J lost 4 bases, with 20 bases between them. Germline CDR1 is SGHRS and CDR2 is YFSETQ. CDR3 size: 17 residues. In nucleotides, the CDR3 is TGCGCCAGCAGCTTGGCCGGGAGCGGGTACACCCTTTACGAGCAGTACTTC. Protein product: CASSLAGSGYTLYEQYF.

The V gene is TRBV3-1 (or the pseudogene TRBV3-2), the J gene TRBJ1-1; no definite D call. This CDR3 is built from 15 residues. Germline V lookup: CDR1 LGHDT, CDR2 YNNKEL (reference sequence). V was trimmed by 0 bases and J by 3 bases, leaving 11 bases between them. CDR3 in amino acids: CASSQEPGGYTEAFF. CDR3 sequence (DNA): TGTGCCAGCAGCCAAGAACCGGGAGGGTACACTGAAGCTTTCTTT.

The V gene is TRBV6-1, the J gene TRBJ2-1; D not certain. CDR3 length: 13 amino acids. The germline V gene encodes CDR1 MNHNS and CDR2 SASEGT. V was pared by 0 bases and J by 8 bases, with 8 bases between. The CDR3 region has the DNA TGTGCCAGCAGTGAAGCGCGGAGTGATGAGCAGTTCTTC. It encodes CASSEARSDEQFF.

The chain combines TRBV28 with TRBJ2-5; the match to TRBD2 covers 8 bases. The CDR3 has 14 amino acids. Germline CDR1 reads MDHEN; CDR2 reads SYDVKM. The trim removed 1 base at V and 7 bases at J, leaving 5 bases unmatched. Written as DNA, the CDR3 is TGTGCCAGCAGTTTATTCGCGGGAGGAGGGACCCAGTACTTC. Translation gives CASSLFAGGGTQYF.

V usage is TRBV4-3 and J usage is TRBJ1-1, with D tentatively TRBD1 (5 bases). This CDR3 is 16 amino acids long. Trimming took off 0 bases at V and 8 bases at J, with 19 bases between the two ends. Germline V gives CDR1 LGHNA, CDR2 YSLEER. The CDR3 loop reads CASSQDWRVGDREAFF. CDR3 sequence (DNA): TGCGCCAGCAGCCAAGATTGGCGAGTAGGGGATCGCGAAGCTTTCTTT.

The chain couples TRBV7-2 to TRBJ1-2; 8 bases line up with TRBD1. The germline CDR1 and CDR2 sequences are SGHTA and FQGNSA. The trim removed 6 bases at V and 2 bases at J, leaving 11 bases unmatched. CDR3 length equals 16 residues. In DNA, the CDR3 is TGTGCCAGCAGTGCGTCGTACAGGGGGGACAACTATGGCTACACCTTC. Its protein product is CASSASYRGDNYGYTF.

This clone was recorded a few times. The chain joins TRBV18 to TRBJ2-1, with 7 nucleotides matching TRBD1. CDR1 and CDR2 (germline): KGHSH, LQKENI. Trimming took 2 bases from V and 0 from J; bases not matched to a gene: 4. The CDR3 is 16 residues long. The CDR3, as DNA: TGTGCCAGCTCACCAGGGAACAGGGGCTCCTACAATGAGCAGTTCTTC. Translating gives CASSPGNRGSYNEQFF. The whole variable domain, filled in from reference TRBV18 and TRBJ2-1, reads NAGVMQNPRHLVRRRGQEARLRCSPMKGHSHVYWYRQLPEEGLKFMVYLQKENIIDESGMPKERFSAEFPKEGPSILRIQQVVRGDSAAYFCASSPGNRGSYNEQFFGPGTRLTVL.

V gene TRBV5-5 combines with J gene TRBJ1-1; D call uncertain. This CDR3 has 12 residues. Germline V gene data show CDR1 as SGHKS and CDR2 as YYEKEE (reference sequence). Trimming stripped 4 bases from V and 0 bases from J, with 4 bases between. CDR3 region: CASSVMNTEAFF. CDR3 bases: TGTGCCAGCAGCGTAATGAACACTGAAGCTTTCTTT. Full variable domain (outside the CDR3, taken from reference TRBV5-5 and TRBJ1-1): DAGVTQSPTHLIKTRGQQVTLRCSPISGHKSVSWYQQVLGQGPQFIFQYYEKEERGRGNFPDRFSARQFPNYSSELNVNALLLGDSALYLCASSVMNTEAFFGQGTRLTVV.

V is TRBV7-2 and J is TRBJ1-4; the D is unclear. Deletions cut 0 bases from V and 8 bases from J, with 13 bases between. There are 15 residues in the CDR3. Germline V CDR1 and CDR2: SGHTA, FQGNSA. CDR3 sequence (DNA): TGTGCCAGCAGCTTAGCGGCCACCCGGGGAGAAAAACTGTTTTTT. Residues: CASSLAATRGEKLFF.

This rearrangement joins TRBV10-3 to TRBJ2-7; D gene ambiguous. Trimming stripped 3 bases from V and 0 bases from J, with 15 bases between. Germline values: CDR1 ENHRY, CDR2 SYGVKD. This CDR3 is built from 16 residues. The CDR3 bases are TGTGCCATCAGTGACCCCGTGGCAGGAAGCTCCTACGAGCAGTACTTC. Protein: CAISDPVAGSSYEQYF.

The J gene is TRBJ2-3, the V gene TRBV2; 8 bases are a match to TRBD1. Germline-derived CDR1 and CDR2 are SNHLY and FYNNEI. This CDR3 has 16 amino acids. V lost 8 bases, J lost 0 bases, and 10 bases stayed unmatched. CDR3 region: CASGEQGVQSTDTQYF. The CDR3 DNA reads as TGTGCCAGCGGGGAACAGGGGGTGCAGAGCACAGATACGCAGTATTTT. Complete variable domain (other parts from reference TRBV2 and TRBJ2-3): EPEVTQTPSHQVTQMGQEVILRCVPISNHLYFYWYRQILGQKVEFLVSFYNNEISEKSEIFDDQFSVERPDGSNFTLKIRSTKLEDSAMYFCASGEQGVQSTDTQYFGPGTRLTVL.

This chain joins TRBV7-9 and TRBJ2-3, with D unclear. The V and J ends lost 5 bases and 0 bases respectively, with 9 bases between them. Germline CDR1 and CDR2: SEHNR and FQNEAQ (reference sequence). There are 14 residues in the CDR3. CDR3 DNA: TGTGCCAGCAGCCCCCAGGATAGCACAGATACGCAGTATTTT. Translated, it gives CASSPQDSTDTQYF.

CDR3: CASSPGQGDTQYF. The CDR3 DNA reads TGTGCCAGCAGCCCCGGACAGGGTGATACGCAGTATTTT. The genes are TRBV5-4 and TRBJ2-3; TRBD1 aligns across 8 bases. The CDR3 extends over 13 amino acids. Germline CDR1 is SGHNT and CDR2 is YYREEE (reference sequence). V trimming: 4 bases; J trimming: 6 bases; junction bases outside the gene matches: 4.